This T cell receptor beta chain appears in the sequencing data of a study of cytomegalovirus exposure and HLA in healthy donors. Germline V lookup: CDR1 MGHDK, CDR2 SYGVNS. There are 17 residues in the CDR3. J was trimmed by 3 bases and V by 9 bases; bases with no gene match: 18. The study's findings and limits: When analyzed later, a missense DCLRE1C variant was found to be linked to TCR beta V- and J-gene trimming.

The primer mix had 60 Vbeta and 13 Jbeta primers. Sequencing used immunoSEQ multiplex PCR; TCRdb keeps in-frame clones, though not all of them. This sample has 90,000 to 120,000 clones, with 65% to 75% found just once. About this clone itself: Its antigen is unknown.

The TCR comes from a man in his forties in good health and CMV-seropositive. Sequenced: PBMCs. V gene TRBV25-1 combines with J gene TRBJ2-7, with 9 bases fitting TRBD1. The CDR3 DNA follows: TGTGCCAGTCCGGGACAGGGAGGATCCGGGCCTGACTACGAGCAGTACGTC. As protein: CASPGQGGSGPDYEQYV.